This paragraph reports one T cell receptor beta chain. Antigen unknown. When sampled, the donors appeared nominally healthy, though they likely had unrecorded immune exposures. The CDR3 consists of 13 residues. The V and J ends lost 4 bases and 5 bases respectively, with 12 bases between them. Germline V gives CDR1 SGHDT, CDR2 YYEEEE. The sample belongs to a study of cytomegalovirus exposure and HLA in healthy donors. Study-wide points: 87-base-pair reads could not separate some V segments, including TRBV6-2 and TRBV6-3. Several of the most significant clusters appeared, in a later analysis, to be linked to common viral pathogens.

13 Jbeta primers and 60 Vbeta primers were used for the PCR. Using immunoSEQ multiplex PCR, the repertoire was profiled, and TCRdb retains in-frame clones only, with some absent. Of a few hundred thousand clones listed, roughly 80% are singletons. Sequencing was performed on PBMCs. The origin of this receptor is a girl under 18 in good health and CMV-seronegative. The chain combines TRBV5-6 with TRBJ2-5, with a tentative D call TRBD1 (5 bases). This CDR3 is CASSPSWGETQYF. In nucleotides, the CDR3 is TGTGCCAGCAGCCCAAGTTGGGGCGAGACCCAGTACTTC.